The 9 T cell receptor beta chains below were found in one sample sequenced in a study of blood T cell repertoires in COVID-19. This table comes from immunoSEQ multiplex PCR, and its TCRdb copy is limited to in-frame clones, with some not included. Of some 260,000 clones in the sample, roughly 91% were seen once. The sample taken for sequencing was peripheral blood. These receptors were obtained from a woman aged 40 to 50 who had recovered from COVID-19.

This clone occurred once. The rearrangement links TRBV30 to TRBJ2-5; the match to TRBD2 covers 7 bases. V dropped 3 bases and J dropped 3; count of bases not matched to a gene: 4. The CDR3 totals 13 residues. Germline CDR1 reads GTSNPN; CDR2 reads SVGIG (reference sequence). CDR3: CAWRRSGKETQYF. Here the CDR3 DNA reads TGTGCCTGGAGACGGAGCGGGAAAGAGACCCAGTACTTC.

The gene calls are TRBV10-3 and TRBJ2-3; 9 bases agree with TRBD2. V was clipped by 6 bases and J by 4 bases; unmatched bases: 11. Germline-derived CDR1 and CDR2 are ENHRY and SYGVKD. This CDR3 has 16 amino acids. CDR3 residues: CAISQGGGRVADTQYF. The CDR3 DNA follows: TGTGCCATCAGCCAGGGGGGCGGGAGGGTTGCAGATACGCAGTATTTT.

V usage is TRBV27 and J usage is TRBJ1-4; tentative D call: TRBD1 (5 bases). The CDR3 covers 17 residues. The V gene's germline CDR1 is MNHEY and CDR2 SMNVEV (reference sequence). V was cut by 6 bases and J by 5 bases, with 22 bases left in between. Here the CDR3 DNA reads TGTGCCAGCAGCCCGACCCCGGGAGGGGCCCTAAATGAAAAACTGTTTTTT. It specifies CASSPTPGGALNEKLFF.

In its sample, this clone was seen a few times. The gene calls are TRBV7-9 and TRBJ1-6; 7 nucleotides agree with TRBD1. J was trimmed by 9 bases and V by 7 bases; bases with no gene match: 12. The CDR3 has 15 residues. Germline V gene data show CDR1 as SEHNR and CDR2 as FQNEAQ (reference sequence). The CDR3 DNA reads TGTGCCAGCACCCAGACAGGGAGCGTGGGTTCACCCCTCCACTTT. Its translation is CASTQTGSVGSPLHF.

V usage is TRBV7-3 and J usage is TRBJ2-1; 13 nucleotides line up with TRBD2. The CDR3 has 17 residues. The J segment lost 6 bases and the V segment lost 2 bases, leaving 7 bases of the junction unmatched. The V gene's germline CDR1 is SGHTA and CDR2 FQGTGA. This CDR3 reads CASSLFPLAGGVNEQFF. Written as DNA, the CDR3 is TGTGCCAGCAGCTTATTCCCACTAGCGGGAGGGGTCAATGAGCAGTTCTTC.

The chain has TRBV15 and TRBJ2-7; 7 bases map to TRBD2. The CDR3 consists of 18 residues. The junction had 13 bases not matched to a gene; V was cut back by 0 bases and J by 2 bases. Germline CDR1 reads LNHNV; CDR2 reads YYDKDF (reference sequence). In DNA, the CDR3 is TGTGCCACCAGCAGAGATCCGGGCCGGGGGAGGGGAACCTACGAGCAGTACGTC. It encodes CATSRDPGRGRGTYEQYV.

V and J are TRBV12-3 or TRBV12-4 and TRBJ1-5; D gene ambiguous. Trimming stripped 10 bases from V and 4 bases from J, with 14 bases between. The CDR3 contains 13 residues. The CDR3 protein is CATSGSPNQPQHF. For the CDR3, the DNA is TGTGCCACCTCCGGGTCCCCAAATCAGCCCCAGCATTTT.

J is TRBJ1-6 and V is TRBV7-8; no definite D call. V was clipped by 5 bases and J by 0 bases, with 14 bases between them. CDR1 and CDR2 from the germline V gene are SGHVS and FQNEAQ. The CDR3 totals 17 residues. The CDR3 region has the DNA TGTGCCAGCAGCCCTTTTGGCCCCCTCTCCTATAATTCACCCCTCCACTTT. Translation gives CASSPFGPLSYNSPLHF.

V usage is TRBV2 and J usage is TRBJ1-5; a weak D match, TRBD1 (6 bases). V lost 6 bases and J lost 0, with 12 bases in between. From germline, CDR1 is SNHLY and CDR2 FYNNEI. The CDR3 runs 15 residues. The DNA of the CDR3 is TGTGCCAGCAGGAGGGACACTTATAGCAATCAGCCCCAGCATTTT. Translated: CASRRDTYSNQPQHF.